This T cell receptor beta chain was captured by sequencing in a study of post-analysis software for immune sequencing data. Study context: Multiple sclerosis in the patients followed relapsing-remitting, secondary progressive and progressive-relapsing courses. General study findings and limits: Same-batch samples co-clustered strongly by F measure. Significantly decreased normalized Chao1 diversity was recorded for multiple sclerosis patients relative to controls. Patients used roughly five TRBV segments, including TRBV5-6, TRBV5-1 and TRBV20-1, more often than controls.

This clonotype was counted only a few times. The target antigen is unknown. Carried by the TCR beta cDNA libraries were unique molecular identifiers. T cells, about 0.95 to 10 million of them, yielded 500,000 or so cDNA molecules. Using its own MiXCR run on the PCR reads, TCRdb lists one record per CDR3 protein. Of 820,000 or so distinct CDR3 sequences in the sample, 53% were seen once. Trimming pared 1 base from V and 1 base from J, leaving 7 bases between. Germline CDR1 and CDR2: LGHNA and YNFKEQ. There are 15 residues in the CDR3. The chain joins TRBV4-2 to TRBJ2-2; unclear D gene. This TCR derives from a girl between 5 and 17 years old with multiple sclerosis. The specimen was blood. CDR3 sequence reads: CASSQGQWNTGELFF. The CDR3 DNA follows: TGTGCCAGCAGCCAAGGGCAGTGGAACACCGGGGAGCTGTTTTTT.